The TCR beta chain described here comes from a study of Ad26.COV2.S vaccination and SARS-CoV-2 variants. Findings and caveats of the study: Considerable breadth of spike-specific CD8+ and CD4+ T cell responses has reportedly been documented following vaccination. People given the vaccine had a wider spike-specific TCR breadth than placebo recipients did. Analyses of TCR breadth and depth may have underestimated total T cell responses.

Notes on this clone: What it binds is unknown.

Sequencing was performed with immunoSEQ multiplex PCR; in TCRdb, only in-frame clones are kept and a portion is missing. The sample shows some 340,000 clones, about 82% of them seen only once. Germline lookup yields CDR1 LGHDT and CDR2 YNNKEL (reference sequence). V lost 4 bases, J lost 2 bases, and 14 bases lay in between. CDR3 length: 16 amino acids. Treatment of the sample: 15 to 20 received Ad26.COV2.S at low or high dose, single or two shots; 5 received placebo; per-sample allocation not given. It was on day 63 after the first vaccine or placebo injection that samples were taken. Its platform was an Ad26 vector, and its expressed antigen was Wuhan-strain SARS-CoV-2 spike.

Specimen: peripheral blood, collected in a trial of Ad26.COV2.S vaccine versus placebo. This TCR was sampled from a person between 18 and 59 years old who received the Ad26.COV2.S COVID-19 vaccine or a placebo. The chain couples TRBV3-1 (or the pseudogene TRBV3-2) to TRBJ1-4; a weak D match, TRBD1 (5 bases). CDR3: CASSRAGAATNEKLFF. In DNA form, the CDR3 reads TGTGCCAGCAGCCGAGCCGGGGCAGCCACTAATGAAAAACTGTTTTTT.